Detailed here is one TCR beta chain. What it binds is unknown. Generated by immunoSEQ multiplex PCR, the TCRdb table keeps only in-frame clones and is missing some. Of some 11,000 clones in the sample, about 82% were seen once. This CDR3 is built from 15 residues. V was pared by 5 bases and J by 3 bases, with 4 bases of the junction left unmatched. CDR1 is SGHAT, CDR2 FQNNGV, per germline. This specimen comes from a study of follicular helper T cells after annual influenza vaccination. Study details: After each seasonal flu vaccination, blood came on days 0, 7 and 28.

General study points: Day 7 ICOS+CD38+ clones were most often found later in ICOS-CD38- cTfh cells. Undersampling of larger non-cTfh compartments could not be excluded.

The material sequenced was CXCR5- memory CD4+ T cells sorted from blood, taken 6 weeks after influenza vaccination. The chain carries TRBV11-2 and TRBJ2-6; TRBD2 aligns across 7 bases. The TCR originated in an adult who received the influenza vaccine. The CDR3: CASSLGRVGANVLTF. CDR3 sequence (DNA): TGTGCCAGCAGCCTAGGGAGGGTTGGGGCCAACGTCCTGACTTTC. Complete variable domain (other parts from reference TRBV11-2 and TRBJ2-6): EAGVAQSPRYKIIEKRQSVAFWCNPISGHATLYWYQQILGQGPKLLIQFQNNGVVDDSQLPKDRFSAERLKGVDSTLKIQPAKLEDSAVYLCASSLGRVGANVLTFGAGSRLTVL.